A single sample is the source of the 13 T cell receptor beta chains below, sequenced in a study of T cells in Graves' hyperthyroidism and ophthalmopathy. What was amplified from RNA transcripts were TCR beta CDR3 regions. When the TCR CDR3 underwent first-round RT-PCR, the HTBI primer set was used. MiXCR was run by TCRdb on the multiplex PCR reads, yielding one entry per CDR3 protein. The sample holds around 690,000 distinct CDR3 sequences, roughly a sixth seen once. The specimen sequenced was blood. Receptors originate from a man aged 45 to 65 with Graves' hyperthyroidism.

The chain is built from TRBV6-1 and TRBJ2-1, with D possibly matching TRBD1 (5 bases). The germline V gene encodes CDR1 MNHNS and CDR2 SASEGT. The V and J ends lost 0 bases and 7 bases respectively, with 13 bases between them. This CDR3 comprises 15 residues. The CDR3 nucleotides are TGTGCCAGCAGTGAAGCAGGGGAATGGGTTAATGAGCAGTTCTTC. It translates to CASSEAGEWVNEQFF.

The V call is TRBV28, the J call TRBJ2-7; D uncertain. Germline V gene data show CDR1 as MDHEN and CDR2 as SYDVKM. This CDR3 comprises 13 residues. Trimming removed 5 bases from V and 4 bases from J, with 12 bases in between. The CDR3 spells CASSPMDGYEQYF. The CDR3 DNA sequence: TGTGCCAGCAGTCCGATGGACGGATACGAGCAGTACTTC.

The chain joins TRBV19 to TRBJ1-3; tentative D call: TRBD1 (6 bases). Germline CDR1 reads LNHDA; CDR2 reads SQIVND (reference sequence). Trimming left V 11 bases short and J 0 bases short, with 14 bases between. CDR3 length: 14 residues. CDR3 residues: CAARQDRSGNTIYF. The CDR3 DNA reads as TGTGCCGCCAGACAGGACCGCTCTGGAAACACCATATATTTT.

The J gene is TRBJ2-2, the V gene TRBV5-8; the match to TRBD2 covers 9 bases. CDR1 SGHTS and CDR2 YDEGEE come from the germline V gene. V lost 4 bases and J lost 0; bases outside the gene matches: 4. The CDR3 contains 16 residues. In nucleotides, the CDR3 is TGTGCCAGCAGCAGACTAGCGGTATCGAACACCGGGGAGCTGTTTTTT. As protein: CASSRLAVSNTGELFF.

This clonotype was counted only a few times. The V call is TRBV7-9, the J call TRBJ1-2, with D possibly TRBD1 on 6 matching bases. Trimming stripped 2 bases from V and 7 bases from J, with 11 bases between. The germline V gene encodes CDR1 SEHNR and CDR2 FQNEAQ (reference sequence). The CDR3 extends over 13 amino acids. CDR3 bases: TGTGCCAGCAGCTTACCAGGGGCGCCTGGCTACACCTTC. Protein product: CASSLPGAPGYTF.

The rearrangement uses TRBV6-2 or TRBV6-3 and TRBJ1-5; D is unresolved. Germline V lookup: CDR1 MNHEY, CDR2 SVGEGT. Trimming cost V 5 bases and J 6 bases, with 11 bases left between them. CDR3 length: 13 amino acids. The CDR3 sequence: CASSPDGSQPQHF. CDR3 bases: TGTGCCAGCAGTCCGGACGGGAGTCAGCCCCAGCATTTT.

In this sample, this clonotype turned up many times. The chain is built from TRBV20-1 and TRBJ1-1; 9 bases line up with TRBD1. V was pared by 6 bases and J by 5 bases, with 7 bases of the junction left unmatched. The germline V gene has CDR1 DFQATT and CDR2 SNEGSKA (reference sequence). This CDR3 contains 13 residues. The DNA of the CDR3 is TGCAGTGCCCACCCGGGGACAGGGACTGAAGCTTTCTTT. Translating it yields CSAHPGTGTEAFF.

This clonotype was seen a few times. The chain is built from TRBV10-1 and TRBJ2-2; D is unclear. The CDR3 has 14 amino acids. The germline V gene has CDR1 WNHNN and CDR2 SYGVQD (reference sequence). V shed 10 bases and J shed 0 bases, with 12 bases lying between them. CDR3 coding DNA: TGCGCCACCCGGGCGACGGCGAACACCGGGGAGCTGTTTTTT. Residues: CATRATANTGELFF.

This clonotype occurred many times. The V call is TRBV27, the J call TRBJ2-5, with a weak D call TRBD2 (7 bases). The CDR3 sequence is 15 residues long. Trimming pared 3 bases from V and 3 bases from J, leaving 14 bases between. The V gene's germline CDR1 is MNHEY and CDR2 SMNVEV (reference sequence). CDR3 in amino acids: CASSLAKGGKETQYF. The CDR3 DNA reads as TGTGCCAGCAGTTTGGCGAAGGGGGGGAAAGAGACCCAGTACTTC.

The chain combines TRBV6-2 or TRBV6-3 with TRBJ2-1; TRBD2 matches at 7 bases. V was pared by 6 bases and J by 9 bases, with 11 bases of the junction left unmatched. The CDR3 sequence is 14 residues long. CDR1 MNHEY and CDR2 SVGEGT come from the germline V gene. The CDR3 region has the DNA TGTGCCAGCAGCCTCCCGGGGGGTAGCGGTGAGCAGTTCTTC. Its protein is CASSLPGGSGEQFF.

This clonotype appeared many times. The CDR3 loop reads CASSEAGMPQETQYF. The DNA for the CDR3 is TGTGCCAGCAGTGAAGCAGGAATGCCCCAAGAGACCCAGTACTTC. The chain links TRBV6-1 to TRBJ2-5, with D hard to call. Looked up from germline, CDR1 is MNHNS and CDR2 is SASEGT. The CDR3 has 15 residues. V was shortened by 0 bases and J by 1 base, with 9 bases between the two germline ends.

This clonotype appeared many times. CDR3 bases: TGTGCCAGCAGGGGACTAGATTACTACGAGCAGTACTTC. Translated, it gives CASRGLDYYEQYF. The genes are TRBV27 and TRBJ2-7; 8 nucleotides line up with TRBD2. The CDR3 covers 13 residues. Germline CDR1 and CDR2: MNHEY and SMNVEV (reference sequence). The V segment lost 6 bases and the J segment 3 bases; nucleotides outside the gene matches: 4.

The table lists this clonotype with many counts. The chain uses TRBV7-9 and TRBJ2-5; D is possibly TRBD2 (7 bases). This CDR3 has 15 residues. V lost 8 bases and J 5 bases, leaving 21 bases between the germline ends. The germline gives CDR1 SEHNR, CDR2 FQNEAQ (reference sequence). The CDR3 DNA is TGTGCCAGCTCGGAGCGGGAAGGGGGTTGGGAGACCCAGTACTTC. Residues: CASSEREGGWETQYF.